The 27 T cell receptor beta chains reported below all come from one sample, sequenced in a study of T cells in women clearing cervical HPV infection. Sequencing was performed with immunoSEQ multiplex PCR; in TCRdb, only in-frame clones are kept and a portion is missing. This sample's table reports some 30,000 clones. What was sequenced was blood buffy coat. All receptors derive from a woman between 18 and 70 years old with a cervical HPV16 infection that either progressed to CIN3+ or cleared (not recorded which).

Concerning this clone: The observed sequence ends 3 residues before the CDR3 terminus, with the missing tail filled in from the germline J gene. The chain couples TRBV19 to TRBJ1-5; D ambiguous. Between the trimmed V and J ends, which lost 2 bases and 0 bases, there was a span of 8 bases. CDR1 is LNHDA and CDR2 is SQIVND in the germline V gene (reference sequence). This CDR3 spans 15 amino acids. The sequenced CDR3 bases are TGTGCCAGTAGTATACTAGCAGATAGCAATCAGCCC. Translation gives CASSILADSNQP. The full CDR3 protein reads CASSILADSNQPQHF.

Note on this clone: Read coverage stops 3 residues before the CDR3 terminus; the germline J gene supplies the remainder. The chain employs TRBV2 and TRBJ2-2; D not certain. Trimming cost V 1 base and J 8 bases, with 5 bases left between them. Per germline, CDR1 SNHLY and CDR2 FYNNEI. This CDR3 has 12 amino acids. The DNA read from the CDR3 is TGTGCCAGCAGTGAAGAGCCTGGGGAG. It is translated as CASSEEPGE. The entire CDR3 sequence reads CASSEEPGELFF.

Turning to this clone: The read ends 3 residues shy of where the CDR3 ends; the end is completed using the germline J gene. This chain links TRBV29-1 with TRBJ2-2, with D possibly TRBD1 on 6 matching bases. The germline V gene has CDR1 SQVTM and CDR2 ANQGSEA. The ends were cut back, 3 bases at V and 4 bases at J, with 9 bases in the middle. This CDR3 region has 13 residues. This chain's CDR3 is CSVDRTATGELFF. The CDR3 DNA, read in part, is TGCAGCGTTGACCGGACAGCCACCGGGGAG.

Comment on this clone: The read terminates 3 residues ahead of where the CDR3 ends, so the germline J gene completes it. The chain carries TRBV7-2 and TRBJ2-2, with TRBD1 as a possible D gene (5 bases). CDR1 SGHTA and CDR2 FQGNSA come from the germline V gene. The length of the CDR3 is 13 residues. The V and J ends lost 7 bases and 8 bases respectively, with 14 bases between them. The CDR3 sequence: CASISQGGGELFF. The sequenced CDR3 bases are TGTGCCAGCATAAGCCAGGGCGGAGGGGAG.

CDR3 DNA (partial): TGTGCCTGGAGTAAGGGGTTGAACACTGAA. Amino acid sequence: CAWSKGLNTE. In full, the CDR3 reads CAWSKGLNTEAFF. V and J are TRBV30 and TRBJ1-1, with D perhaps TRBD1 (5 bases). Read sequence stops 3 residues before the CDR3 end, and the germline J gene provides the missing end. The CDR3 spans 13 residues. Trimming stripped 2 bases from V and 0 bases from J, with 7 bases between. Germline loops: CDR1 GTSNPN, CDR2 SVGIG (reference sequence).

Comment on this clone: The CDR3 end is not reached by the read, which stops 3 residues before it; the germline J gene fills it in. The rearrangement uses TRBV19 and TRBJ1-6; maybe TRBD1 (5 bases). V was cut by 6 bases and J by 9 bases, with 12 bases left in between. Per germline, CDR1 LNHDA and CDR2 SQIVND (reference sequence). CDR3 size: 13 residues. The CDR3 reads CASRDIGVSPLHF. The sequenced CDR3 bases are TGTGCCAGTAGGGACATAGGGGTTTCACCC.

About this clone itself: The read falls 3 residues short of the CDR3 end, and the missing part is taken from the germline J gene. This chain connects TRBV7-8 to TRBJ2-2; 10 nucleotides match TRBD1. Germline CDR1 SGHVS, CDR2 FQNEAQ. The CDR3 is 15 amino acids. CDR3 protein: CASSLRDRGGEKLFF. The sequenced part of the CDR3 DNA is TGTGCCAGCAGCTTAAGGGACAGGGGAGGTGAAAAG.

Worth noting for this clone: Relative to the germline gene, one junction end is altered; a read error may explain this. The read is 3 residues too short to cover the CDR3 end, so that end is filled in from the germline J gene. Other DNA sequences from this sample encode an identical CDR3 as well. The V and J genes are TRBV18 and TRBJ1-3, with a weak D call TRBD1 (5 bases). The CDR3 has 18 residues. The germline gives CDR1 KGHSH, CDR2 LQKENI. The CDR3 reads CASSLRGAGKNSGNTIYF. The sequenced part of the CDR3 DNA is TGTGCCAGCTCACTCAGAGGGGCAGGAAAAAACTCTGGAAACACA.

Notes on this clone: The missing CDR3 end, 3 residues past where the read stops, is filled in from the germline J gene. The chain carries TRBV18 and TRBJ1-6; D is unclear. The CDR3 covers 14 residues. The germline V gene has CDR1 KGHSH and CDR2 LQKENI. The V end was cut by 3 bases, the J end by 10 bases, with 13 bases between. The CDR3 DNA, read in part, is TGTGCCAGCTCACCTGGATTCATACTATCACCC. It encodes CASSPGFILSP. The whole CDR3 protein reads CASSPGFILSPLHF.

Remarks on this clone: The read terminates 3 residues before the CDR3 end, so the remaining end is supplied by the germline J gene. This rearrangement joins TRBV27 to TRBJ1-2; TRBD1 matches 9 bases. This CDR3 comprises 14 residues. The germline V gene has CDR1 MNHEY and CDR2 SMNVEV (reference sequence). V dropped 6 bases and J dropped 6; count of bases not matched to a gene: 8. CDR3 amino acids: CASRPGQGNNGYTF. CDR3 bases read: TGTGCCAGCAGACCGGGACAGGGAAATAATGGC.

A remark on this clone: The read terminates 3 residues ahead of where the CDR3 ends, so the germline J gene completes it. This chain connects TRBV13 to TRBJ2-1; weak D call: TRBD1 (6 bases). Germline V gene lookup returns CDR1 PRHDT and CDR2 FYEKMQ (reference sequence). The V end lost 5 bases, the J end lost 0 bases, and 14 bases lay between the germline ends. The CDR3 is 16 amino acids. The chain's CDR3 is CASSQQGTSSYNEQFF. CDR3 DNA, as far as it was read: TGTGCCAGCAGCCAACAGGGAACGAGCTCCTACAATGAG.

A remark on this clone: Coverage ceases 3 residues before the CDR3 finishes, and the germline J gene fills in the end. The chain links TRBV30 to TRBJ1-1; D unresolved. The CDR3 runs 12 residues. V gave up 4 bases and J gave up 3 bases, with 9 bases separating them. CDR1 and CDR2 (germline): GTSNPN, SVGIG (reference sequence). The sequenced CDR3 bases are TGTGCCTGGACCAGGCAGGACACTGAA. Protein product: CAWTRQDTE. The complete CDR3 protein is CAWTRQDTEAFF.

As regards this clone: The read falls 3 residues short of the CDR3 end, and the missing part is taken from the germline J gene. V gene TRBV7-3 combines with J gene TRBJ1-6; tentatively, D is TRBD1 (5 bases). The CDR3 contains 16 residues. V was clipped by 7 bases and J by 0 bases, with 13 bases between them. CDR1 is SGHTA, CDR2 FQGTGA, per germline. The DNA read from the CDR3 is TGTGCCAGCATCCTTAAGGGGAGCTCCTATAATTCACCC. Amino acids: CASILKGSSYNSP. The full-length CDR3 reads as CASILKGSSYNSPLHF.

Worth noting for this clone: The read finishes 3 residues shy of the CDR3 end, and the germline J gene is used to complete it. This chain joins TRBV20-1 and TRBJ2-7; D is uncertain. From germline, CDR1 is DFQATT and CDR2 SNEGSKA (reference sequence). The V and J ends lost 3 bases and 4 bases respectively, with 4 bases between them. CDR3 length equals 10 residues. CDR3 protein: CSASVYEQYF. The CDR3 bases that were read are TGCAGTGCTAGCGTGTACGAG.

Comment on this clone: The read ends 3 residues before the CDR3 terminus; that terminus is restored from the germline J gene. The chain uses TRBV19 and TRBJ2-3; no clear D. The CDR3 spans 16 residues. Germline CDR1 reads LNHDA; CDR2 reads SQIVND (reference sequence). The CDR3 is CASSISRFYSNQPQYF. The sequenced CDR3 bases are TGTGCCAGTAGTATTTCGAGATTCTATAGCAATCAGCCG. Based on the CDR3 plus reference TRBV19 and TRBJ2-3, the full variable domain is DGGITQSPKYLFRKEGQNVTLSCEQNLNHDAMYWYRQDPGQGLRLIYYSQIVNDFQKGDIAEGYSVSREKKESFPLTVTSAQKNPTAFYLCASSISRFYSNQPQYFGPGTRLTVL.

As concerns this clone: The read halts 3 residues ahead of the CDR3 end, with the missing end drawn from the germline J gene. The chain joins TRBV19 to TRBJ2-3; TRBD2 matches at 10 bases. The junction had 7 bases not matched to a gene; V was cut back by 6 bases and J by 4 bases. The germline V gene encodes CDR1 LNHDA and CDR2 SQIVND (reference sequence). The CDR3 consists of 15 residues. CDR3 loop: CASRDLAGVSDTQYF. The CDR3 DNA, read in part, is TGTGCCAGTAGGGATCTAGCGGGGGTCTCAGATACG.

Remarks on this clone: The CDR3 end lies 3 residues beyond the end of the read and is filled in from the germline J gene. J is TRBJ1-2 and V is TRBV20-1; 7 positions agree with TRBD1. Germline values: CDR1 DFQATT, CDR2 SNEGSKA (reference sequence). V gave up 5 bases and J gave up 3 bases; unmatched junction bases: 3. This CDR3 is 12 amino acids long. The CDR3 bases that were read are TGCAGTGCTCCCCAGGGGGACTATGGC. Its protein product is CSAPQGDYG. The whole CDR3 protein is CSAPQGDYGYTF.

A note on this clone: The DNA ends 3 residues before the CDR3 does, and the rest of the CDR3 is filled in from the germline J gene. This sequence joins TRBV5-1 and TRBJ2-1; tentatively, D is TRBD2 (6 bases). The germline V gene has CDR1 SGHRS and CDR2 YFSETQ. CDR3 length equals 16 residues. V shed 3 bases and J shed 0 bases, with 13 bases lying between them. The chain's CDR3 is CASSSGGVPSYNEQFF. The DNA read from the CDR3 is TGCGCCAGCAGCTCCGGAGGGGTCCCCTCCTACAATGAG.

Concerning this clone: The sequenced fragment ends 3 residues before the CDR3 boundary, so the rest is inferred from the germline J gene. The chain combines TRBV29-1 with TRBJ1-2, with 12 bases that match TRBD1. The CDR3 runs to 15 residues. CDR1 is SQVTM, CDR2 ANQGSEA, per germline. The DNA read from the CDR3 is TGCAGCGTTGAAGATCTGGGGACAGGGGGCGTCGGC. The encoded protein is CSVEDLGTGGVG. The CDR3 reads in full as CSVEDLGTGGVGYTF.

The CDR3 bases that were read are TGTGCCAGCAGCAGTTGGACTAGCGGGAGTAACGAG. Translated: CASSSWTSGSNE. The entire CDR3 reads CASSSWTSGSNEQYF. The chain has TRBV7-2 and TRBJ2-7, with 13 bases lining up with TRBD2. The read terminates 3 residues before the CDR3 end, so the remaining end is supplied by the germline J gene. Germline V gives CDR1 SGHTA, CDR2 FQGNSA. This CDR3 has 15 amino acids. Unmatched junction bases numbered 6, after V lost 5 bases and J lost 5 bases.

Partial CDR3 DNA: TGTGCCAGCAGCTTATTTCCAGGGGCCCAAGAGACG. This translates into CASSLFPGAQET. The full-length CDR3 reads as CASSLFPGAQETQYF. V and J are TRBV11-3 and TRBJ2-3; a weak D match, TRBD1 (6 bases). The CDR3 goes on 3 residues after the read ends, and that part is filled in from the germline J gene. The CDR3 sequence is 15 residues long. In germline, CDR1 is SGHNT, CDR2 YENEEA.

About this clone itself: Coverage ceases 3 residues before the CDR3 finishes, and the germline J gene fills in the end. The genes are TRBV7-8 and TRBJ2-5; the D gene is possibly TRBD2 (6 bases). There are 14 residues in the CDR3. Germline CDR1 and CDR2: SGHVS and FQNEAQ. Trimming stripped 3 bases from V and 3 bases from J, with 11 bases between. CDR3 DNA (partial): TGTGCCAGCAGCTTGGACTATCTGAAAGAGACC. Protein: CASSLDYLKET. The full CDR3 is CASSLDYLKETQYF.

As to this clone: The read finishes 3 residues shy of the CDR3 end, and the germline J gene is used to complete it. The gene calls are TRBV19 and TRBJ2-3, with 8 bases aligning to TRBD2. The CDR3 totals 15 residues. CDR1 is LNHDA, CDR2 SQIVND, per germline (reference sequence). CDR3 DNA (partial): TGTGCCAGTAGTATAAGCGGGGGACGACAAGAGACG. This gives the protein CASSISGGRQET. The CDR3 as a whole reads CASSISGGRQETQYF.

Concerning this clone itself: The missing CDR3 end, 3 residues past where the read stops, is filled in from the germline J gene. The chain recombines TRBV7-1 with TRBJ2-2; perhaps TRBD2 as D (6 bases). TRBV7-1 counts as an open reading frame of uncertain function. The V and J ends lost 3 bases and 5 bases respectively, with 34 bases between them. There are 22 residues in the CDR3. The covered CDR3 bases are TGTGCCAGCAGCTCCTATACCGGGACTCCAAGCGATTTTTCACCTCGTACCGGGGAG. Its protein is CASSSYTGTPSDFSPRTGE. The entire CDR3 is CASSSYTGTPSDFSPRTGELFF.

Remarks on this clone: Read sequence stops 3 residues before the CDR3 end, and the germline J gene provides the missing end. This rearrangement joins TRBV14 to TRBJ1-4; possible D gene TRBD1, 5 bases. CDR3 length: 15 residues. Germline V gene lookup returns CDR1 SGHDN and CDR2 FVKESK. This chain's CDR3 is CASSPLGGSGSPLFF. The sequenced CDR3 bases are TGTGCCAGCAGCCCGCTGGGGGGGTCAGGTTCACCA.

Points on this clone: The CDR3 end is not reached by the read, which stops 3 residues before it; the germline J gene fills it in. V usage is TRBV2 and J usage is TRBJ2-3; TRBD1 matches at 8 bases. The CDR3 has 13 residues. Germline V gene sequence: CDR1 SNHLY, CDR2 FYNNEI. Trimming at V came to 10 bases and at J to 2 bases, leaving 5 bases not matched to a gene. This CDR3 reads CATRGRLTDTQYF. Partial CDR3 DNA: TGTGCCACCAGGGGGCGACTCACAGATACG.

Details on this clone: The read finishes 3 residues shy of the CDR3 end, and the germline J gene is used to complete it. This sequence joins TRBV11-3 and TRBJ2-3; 7 bases fit TRBD2. Germline CDR1 and CDR2: SGHNT and YENEEA. The CDR3 has 14 residues. The CDR3 loop reads CASSLGDYQETQYF. Incomplete CDR3 DNA: TGTGCCAGCAGCTTAGGGGACTACCAAGAGACG.